The entry below gives a single T cell receptor (beta chain) sequence along with its context. Its target is unknown. This record belongs to a study of breast tumors, draining lymph nodes, adjacent tissues. Germline CDR1 and CDR2: KGHSH and LQKENI. V was pared by 3 bases and J by 4 bases, with 19 bases between. This CDR3 has 16 residues. TCRdb redid the calling of the multiplex PCR reads with MiXCR, one entry per CDR3 protein. The profile shows 150,000 to 200,000 distinct CDR3 sequences, roughly 30% of them singletons. Study-wide results and caveats: Tumor TCR diversity was below lymph nodes but above nontumor tissue. Compared with basal-like, luminal-like tumors shared significantly more repertoire with nontumor tissue.

The lymph nodes were axillary draining lymph nodes from breast cancer patients. Sequenced material: axillary lymph node tissue. The genes are TRBV18 and TRBJ2-7, with no clear D. This receptor was taken from a female donor with breast cancer. Some clones in this sample may be carry-over from other donors' samples. In DNA, the CDR3 is TGTGCCAGCTCACCCGCCGGCTCAGTTAACCGGTACGAGCAGTACTTC. Protein product: CASSPAGSVNRYEQYF.